What follows are 21 T cell receptor beta chains derived from one specimen sequenced in a study of patients and donors after allogeneic stem cell transplantation. MiXCR was run by TCRdb on the RT-PCR reads, yielding one entry per CDR3 protein. Found here are approximately 200,000 distinct CDR3 sequences, around 41% of them singletons; the top ten hold roughly 12%. The sample comprised blood, either unsorted or a sorted T cell fraction (not recorded which). The receptors were sampled from a human donor who was either an allogeneic HSCT recipient or a stem cell or donor lymphocyte infusion donor (not recorded which). It is not recorded whose cells these are; they may come from a transplant donor.

The rearrangement links TRBV11-1 to TRBJ1-4; 7 nucleotides agree with TRBD1. The CDR3 runs 14 residues. The ends lost 5 bases at V and 4 bases at J; junction bases unmatched: 4. Germline V gives CDR1 SGHAT, CDR2 FQDESV (reference sequence). The CDR3 DNA follows: TGTGCCAGCAGCCGGGACAGAATTAATGAAAAACTGTTTTTT. The encoded protein is CASSRDRINEKLFF.

This chain joins TRBV6-5 and TRBJ2-3; D ambiguous. The CDR3 length is 14 residues. The V end lost 6 bases, the J end lost 0 bases, and 10 bases lay between the germline ends. Germline V gene lookup returns CDR1 MNHEY and CDR2 SVGAGI. The CDR3 bases are TGTGCCAGCAGCCCCGGTTGGAGCACAGATACGCAGTATTTT. Residues: CASSPGWSTDTQYF.

The chain links TRBV25-1 to TRBJ1-1; no clear D. Germline V gene sequence: CDR1 MGHDK, CDR2 SYGVNS. The CDR3 has 13 amino acids. Between the trimmed V and J ends, which lost 0 bases and 8 bases, there was a span of 10 bases. The CDR3 DNA reads TGTGCCAGCAGTGAATATTACTTAGGAGAAGCTTTCTTT. It specifies CASSEYYLGEAFF.

This clonotype has just one count. This sequence joins TRBV4-3 and TRBJ2-7; 10 positions agree with TRBD2. The junction had 5 bases not matched to a gene; V was cut back by 2 bases and J by 4 bases. This CDR3 contains 15 residues. Germline V gene lookup returns CDR1 LGHNA and CDR2 YSLEER. CDR3 amino acids: CASSQFPAGGYEQYF. In nucleotides, the CDR3 is TGCGCCAGCAGCCAATTTCCAGCGGGGGGGTACGAGCAGTACTTC.

The chain uses TRBV12-3 or TRBV12-4 and TRBJ2-2; D is perhaps TRBD1 (6 bases). This CDR3 is built from 13 residues. Trimming pared 7 bases from V and 5 bases from J, leaving 11 bases between. This CDR3 reads CASNVQGTGELFF. The CDR3 DNA reads as TGTGCCAGCAACGTTCAGGGGACCGGGGAGCTGTTTTTT.

V is TRBV7-9 and J is TRBJ1-1; D remains ambiguous. Germline CDR1 is SEHNR and CDR2 is FQNEAQ (reference sequence). V shed 3 bases and J shed 6 bases, with 5 bases lying between them. The CDR3 covers 11 residues. The CDR3 region is CASSFQSEAFF. Written as DNA, the CDR3 is TGTGCCAGCAGCTTTCAGTCTGAAGCTTTCTTT.

The V and J genes are TRBV4-3 and TRBJ2-2, with D hard to call. The CDR3 is made up of 15 amino acids. The germline V gene has CDR1 LGHNA and CDR2 YSLEER. The ends were cut back, 4 bases at V and 3 bases at J, with 12 bases in the middle. CDR3 sequence: CASSPDGPYTGELFF. CDR3 sequence (DNA): TGCGCCAGCAGCCCTGATGGGCCGTACACCGGGGAGCTGTTTTTT.

This clonotype was counted between two and nine times. The rearrangement joins TRBV20-1 to TRBJ2-2; D not certain. V was cut by 0 bases and J by 6 bases, with 11 bases left in between. Germline-derived CDR1 and CDR2 are DFQATT and SNEGSKA (reference sequence). CDR3 length: 14 residues. CDR3 DNA sequence: TGCAGTGCTAGAGATCGTCGGGCCGCCGGGGAGCTGTTTTTT. Its translation: CSARDRRAAGELFF.

The table lists this clonotype with a few counts. The genes are TRBV7-2 and TRBJ2-3; TRBD1 is a possible D gene (5 bases). V was pared by 1 base and J by 4 bases, with 9 bases between. CDR3 length: 14 residues. Germline loops: CDR1 SGHTA, CDR2 FQGNSA. CDR3 amino acids: CASSLGGQADTQYF. CDR3 in DNA: TGTGCCAGCAGCTTAGGAGGACAAGCAGATACGCAGTATTTT.

This clonotype has ten or more counts. The rearrangement links TRBV12-3 or TRBV12-4 to TRBJ1-1, with a possible D match to TRBD1 (5 bases). This CDR3 spans 13 amino acids. Trimming stripped 8 bases from V and 5 bases from J, with 15 bases between. The CDR3 loop reads CASLKVGETEAFF. The CDR3 DNA follows: TGTGCCAGCCTTAAAGTGGGGGAGACTGAAGCTTTCTTT.

This chain connects TRBV7-9 to TRBJ2-7; D possibly corresponds to TRBD1 (5 bases). Germline CDR1 SEHNR, CDR2 FQNEAQ (reference sequence). V lost 4 bases, J lost 0 bases, and 10 bases lay in between. This CDR3 is built from 14 residues. The CDR3, as DNA: TGTGCCAGCAGCTGGGGCCCAGGCTCCTACGAGCAGTACTTC. This gives the protein CASSWGPGSYEQYF.

This clonotype has only a few counts. The gene calls are TRBV7-7 and TRBJ2-2; tentative D call: TRBD2 (6 bases). CDR1 and CDR2 from the germline V gene are SSHAT and FNYEAQ (reference sequence). The CDR3 has 15 amino acids. Trimming stripped 5 bases from V and 1 base from J, with 11 bases between. CDR3 nucleotide sequence: TGTGCCAGCAGCGTACTCGGGGGGAACACCGGGGAGCTGTTTTTT. Amino acids: CASSVLGGNTGELFF.

This clonotype came up a few times. CDR3 bases: TGTGCCTGGACTACGGACGGAATCTCTGGAAACACCATATATTTT. Its protein is CAWTTDGISGNTIYF. The rearrangement uses TRBV30 and TRBJ1-3; D is undetermined. CDR1 is GTSNPN and CDR2 is SVGIG in the germline V gene (reference sequence). The CDR3 has 15 residues. V lost 4 bases, J lost 0 bases, and 13 bases lay in between.

This clonotype has only one observation. The chain joins TRBV29-1 to TRBJ2-7, with 12 positions matching TRBD1. Germline V lookup: CDR1 SQVTM, CDR2 ANQGSEA. The V and J ends lost 4 bases and 5 bases, in that order; junction bases with no gene match: 9. The CDR3 is 15 residues long. As DNA, the CDR3 is TGCAGCGTTGCATCTTCGGGACAGGGGGCCAACGAGCAGTACTTC. Translation gives CSVASSGQGANEQYF.

This clonotype was found many times. The chain couples TRBV5-1 to TRBJ2-7, with 8 bases that match TRBD1. Germline CDR1 and CDR2: SGHRS and YFSETQ. Trimming took 4 bases from V and 0 from J; bases not matched to a gene: 6. The CDR3 has 15 residues. The CDR3 nucleotides are TGCGCCAGCAGCCCTGACAGGGGAGTCTCCTACGAGCAGTACTTC. This encodes CASSPDRGVSYEQYF.

The chain links TRBV27 to TRBJ2-7; 8 bases are shared with TRBD2. CDR3 length: 13 amino acids. The junction had 0 bases not matched to a gene; V was cut back by 3 bases and J by 2 bases. Per the germline V gene, CDR1 is MNHEY and CDR2 is SMNVEV (reference sequence). Here the CDR3 DNA reads TGTGCCAGCAGTTTGCGGGGGGCCTACGAGCAGTACTTC. It codes for CASSLRGAYEQYF.

The V and J genes are TRBV2 and TRBJ2-5; TRBD1 matches at 9 bases. CDR3 size: 14 residues. CDR1 and CDR2 from the germline V gene are SNHLY and FYNNEI. With V trimmed by 6 bases and J by 4 bases, 6 bases remained unmatched. CDR3 amino acids: CASSRDRVAETQYF. The CDR3 DNA is TGTGCCAGCAGCCGGGACAGGGTGGCAGAGACCCAGTACTTC. Together with reference TRBV2 and TRBJ2-5, the CDR3 gives the full variable domain: EPEVTQTPSHQVTQMGQEVILRCVPISNHLYFYWYRQILGQKVEFLVSFYNNEISEKSEIFDDQFSVERPDGSNFTLKIRSTKLEDSAMYFCASSRDRVAETQYFGPGTRLLVL.

V is TRBV3-1 and J is TRBJ2-7, with D perhaps TRBD2 (5 bases). The germline CDR1 and CDR2 sequences are LGHDT and YNNKEL (reference sequence). V lost 1 base and J 2 bases, leaving 6 bases between the germline ends. The CDR3 extends over 13 amino acids. The CDR3 DNA reads TGTGCCAGCAGCCAAGGGGGAGCCTACGAGCAGTACTTC. This translates into CASSQGGAYEQYF.

The genes are TRBV29-1 and TRBJ2-7; no firm D call. The CDR3 contains 11 residues. V was cut by 7 bases and J by 1 base, with 8 bases left in between. Per the germline V gene, CDR1 is SQVTM and CDR2 is ANQGSEA. The CDR3 DNA reads as TGCAGCGGAGCCGAATCCTACGAGCAGTACTTC. It codes for CSGAESYEQYF.

This sequence joins TRBV20-1 and TRBJ2-7, with D tentatively TRBD1 or TRBD2 (5 bases each). CDR1 DFQATT and CDR2 SNEGSKA come from the germline V gene (reference sequence). Deletions cut 4 bases from V and 3 bases from J, with 22 bases between. There are 16 residues in the CDR3. The CDR3 is CSATRSHEGRNYEQYF. The DNA of the CDR3 is TGCAGTGCTACTAGGTCCCATGAGGGGCGGAACTACGAGCAGTACTTC.

The chain combines TRBV6-1 with TRBJ1-1; 7 bases align to TRBD1. V trimming: 4 bases; J trimming: 1 base; junction bases outside the gene matches: 6. The CDR3 is made up of 15 amino acids. Germline CDR1 MNHNS, CDR2 SASEGT. Here the CDR3 reads CASSVWTGSNTEAFF. The CDR3 DNA is TGTGCCAGCAGTGTTTGGACAGGATCGAACACTGAAGCTTTCTTT.